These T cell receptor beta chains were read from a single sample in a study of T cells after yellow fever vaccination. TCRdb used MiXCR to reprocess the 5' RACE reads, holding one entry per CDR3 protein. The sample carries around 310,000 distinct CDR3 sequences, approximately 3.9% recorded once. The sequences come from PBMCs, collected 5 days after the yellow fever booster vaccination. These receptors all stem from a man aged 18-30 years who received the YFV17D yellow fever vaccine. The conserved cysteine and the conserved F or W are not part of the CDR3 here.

CDR3: ASSLAQGLVYEQY
J: TRBJ2-7
V: TRBV7-9

CDR3: ASSSNGANANTGELF
J: TRBJ2-2
V: TRBV5-1

CDR3: ASNPQGFGEQF
J: TRBJ2-1
V: TRBV19

CDR3: ASSQLGGRQPQH
J: TRBJ1-5
V: TRBV4-1

CDR3: ASSKQTGGADGYT
J: TRBJ1-2
V: TRBV7-2

CDR3: ASRTGVIGQPQH
J: TRBJ1-5
V: TRBV27

CDR3: ASSQDRSGDYGYT
J: TRBJ1-2
V: TRBV14

CDR3: SARVRGQNEQY
J: TRBJ2-7
V: TRBV20-1

CDR3: AWSLARLNTGELF
J: TRBJ2-2
V: TRBV30

CDR3: ASSARGNTEAF
J: TRBJ1-1
V: TRBV9

CDR3: ASSYLRRTGELF
J: TRBJ2-2
V: TRBV6-6

CDR3: ASSLAGEQF
J: TRBJ2-1
V: TRBV28

CDR3: ASSQDEGGTYNEQF
J: TRBJ2-1
V: TRBV4-1

CDR3: ASSTTANFYGYT
J: TRBJ1-2
V: TRBV5-5

CDR3: ASSWGGGISTDTQY
J: TRBJ2-3
V: TRBV6-6

CDR3: ASSLAGQGRSPLH
J: TRBJ1-6
V: TRBV7-9

CDR3: ASREREGTGELF
J: TRBJ2-2
V: TRBV12-3/TRBV12-4

CDR3: ASSLLGALPGELF
J: TRBJ2-2
V: TRBV2

CDR3: ASSWGDRPGYT
J: TRBJ1-2
V: TRBV5-4

CDR3: ASSRSLAGAYNEQF
J: TRBJ2-1
V: TRBV7-9

CDR3: ASSLLAGPSTDTQY
J: TRBJ2-3
V: TRBV7-2

CDR3: ASRVGGKTEAF
J: TRBJ1-1
V: TRBV12-3/TRBV12-4

CDR3: ASSLAQYYNNEQF
J: TRBJ2-1
V: TRBV7-2

CDR3: AWSVQVQYEQY
J: TRBJ2-7
V: TRBV30

CDR3: SALTHRSPIYGYT
J: TRBJ1-2
V: TRBV20-1

CDR3: ASSYAQGANYGYT
J: TRBJ1-2
V: TRBV6-5

CDR3: SVGGSSGNTIY
J: TRBJ1-3
V: TRBV20-1